This T cell receptor (beta chain) appears in the sequencing data of a study of response to subunit inactivated influenza vaccine. TCRdb analysed the RT-PCR reads with MiXCR anew, one entry per CDR3 protein. The repertoire holds about 570,000 distinct CDR3 sequences, with 10% to 12% as singletons. This clonotype was seen a few times. These records were also assigned to another study, of T cells expressing NK-cell markers. That work adds: Generation of TCR beta cDNA was performed by 5'RACE template switching incorporating UMIs. It was from sorted CD3+CD56+NKG2C+, CD3+CD56+NKG2C- and CD3+CD56-NKG2C+ T cells that TCR beta repertoires came. In several experiments, sorting was restricted to alpha-beta TCR T cells by an anti-gamma-delta TCR antibody. NKG2C+ dominant clonotype frequencies in 6 or 7 donors were about 1.0-8% of CD8+ T cells. Similarly, these clonotypes led the CD3+CD56-NKG2C+ fraction as well in a handful of donors.

This clonotype was sampled from a middle-aged man who received an inactivated influenza vaccine. The sample here was PBMCs from blood, taken on the day of vaccination.

Here the CDR3 reads CASSLGGMGPYEQYF. The CDR3 nucleotides are TGTGCCAGCAGTTTAGGCGGGATGGGGCCCTACGAGCAGTACTTC. The genes are TRBV12-3 or TRBV12-4 and TRBJ2-7, with D possibly being TRBD2 (6 bases). CDR3 size: 15 residues. Trimming stripped 1 base from V and 2 bases from J, with 12 bases between.